One sample yielded the 9 T cell receptor beta chains listed below, sequenced in a study of identical twins. TCRdb analysed the 5' RACE reads with MiXCR anew, one entry per CDR3 protein. The repertoire holds around 690,000 distinct CDR3 sequences, about 20% seen once, with more than 4% in the top ten. These data are also associated with another study on T cells expressing NK-cell markers.

Sequencing input: PBMCs. The receptors were gathered from a woman under 30 in good health.

This clonotype was seen many times. The chain has TRBV15 and TRBJ2-1; no clear D. The CDR3 length is 14 residues. From germline, CDR1 is LNHNV and CDR2 YYDKDF (reference sequence). Trimming pared 0 bases from V and 3 bases from J, leaving 6 bases between. The CDR3 nucleotides are TGTGCCACCAGCAGAGATCAAGGCTACAATGAGCAGTTCTTC. This sequence encodes CATSRDQGYNEQFF. The full variable domain, rest sourced from reference TRBV15 and TRBJ2-1, is DAMVIQNPRYQVTQFGKPVTLSCSQTLNHNVMYWYQQKSSQAPKLLFHYYDKDFNNEADTPDNFQSRRPNTSFCFLDIRSPGLGDTAMYLCATSRDQGYNEQFFGPGTRLTVL.

This chain uses TRBV6-1 with TRBJ1-1; 9 nucleotides line up with TRBD1. J lost 5 bases, V lost 6 bases, and 10 bases had no gene match. Germline V gives CDR1 MNHNS, CDR2 SASEGT. The CDR3 has 15 amino acids. The DNA of the CDR3 is TGTGCCAGCAGCCTAACCGGGACAGGGTTGACTGAAGCTTTCTTT. Its translation is CASSLTGTGLTEAFF.

This clonotype was recorded a few times. The CDR3 bases are TGTGCCAGCAGCTTAGTGTCTAGCGGGAGTGGCAATGAGCAGTTCTTC. Translation: CASSLVSSGSGNEQFF. The chain links TRBV7-2 to TRBJ2-1; 10 bases line up with TRBD2. With 1 base clipped from V and 6 bases from J, the junction kept 6 bases outside the gene matches. The CDR3 covers 16 residues. The V gene's germline CDR1 is SGHTA and CDR2 FQGNSA.

This clonotype has just a few counts. Mismatch with germline at one junction end may stem from a read error. This chain connects TRBV7-3 to TRBJ2-7; D is unresolved. CDR1 and CDR2 (germline): SGHTA, FQGTGA. This CDR3 contains 16 residues. DNA for the CDR3: TGTGCCAGCAGCTTAAATCGAGAGACATACTCCCACGAGCAGTACTTC. It yields the protein CASSLNRETYSHEQYF. Variable domain in full (rest from reference TRBV7-3 and TRBJ2-7): GAGVSQTPSNKVTEKGKYVELRCDPISGHTALYWYRQSLGQGPEFLIYFQGTGAADDSGLPNDRFFAVRPEGSVSTLKIQRTERGDSAVYLCASSLNRETYSHEQYFGPGTRLTVT.

This chain uses TRBV11-2 with TRBJ2-3; TRBD2 is a possible D gene (5 bases). V was pared by 5 bases and J by 0 bases, with 12 bases between. Germline V CDR1 and CDR2: SGHAT, FQNNGV. The CDR3 loop spans 15 amino acids. In nucleotides, the CDR3 is TGTGCCAGCAGCCCGCGGACTCCTAGCACAGATACGCAGTATTTT. Its protein is CASSPRTPSTDTQYF.

This clonotype appeared a few times. The chain uses TRBV5-6 and TRBJ2-7; 8 bases line up with TRBD1. The CDR3 runs 14 residues. With V trimmed by 5 bases and J by 3 bases, 7 bases remained unmatched. CDR1 is SGHDT and CDR2 is YYEEEE in the germline V gene. CDR3 in DNA: TGTGCCAGCAGACTCGACAGGGGAGGCTACGAGCAGTACTTC. This sequence encodes CASRLDRGGYEQYF.

This clonotype showed up just a few times. The V gene is TRBV6-4, the J gene TRBJ1-6, with D uncertain. V was pared by 0 bases and J by 10 bases, with 13 bases between. The CDR3 extends over 15 amino acids. Germline V gene sequence: CDR1 MRHNA, CDR2 SNTAGT. The chain's CDR3 is CASSDSGTRGSPLHF. CDR3 sequence (DNA): TGTGCCAGCAGTGACTCGGGTACGCGGGGATCACCCCTCCACTTT.

This clonotype has a handful of counts. The CDR3 sequence is CASSWPGTGLEQYF. The CDR3 DNA reads TGCGCCAGCAGCTGGCCCGGGACAGGGCTCGAGCAGTACTTC. The chain joins TRBV5-1 to TRBJ2-7; 9 bases line up with TRBD1. CDR3 size: 14 residues. Germline CDR1 and CDR2: SGHRS and YFSETQ. V dropped 3 bases and J dropped 6; count of bases not matched to a gene: 7.

This clonotype showed up just a few times. The V call is TRBV2, the J call TRBJ2-7; possible D gene TRBD2, 6 bases. Trimming removed 7 bases at V and 7 bases at J, with 17 bases between. This CDR3 spans 13 amino acids. Germline V CDR1 and CDR2: SNHLY, FYNNEI. The CDR3 DNA reads TGTGCCAGCACCTCCGGGGGTAGGGAGGAGCAGTACTTC. It is translated as CASTSGGREEQYF.